This T cell receptor (beta chain) stems from a study of cytomegalovirus exposure and HLA in healthy donors. Study-wide context: As an earlier analysis found, some 180 million T cells yielded over 95 million unique TCR beta sequences. Whole-study results and caveats: Later work found that TCR association rates differed between HLA loci; DRB1 had the most and HLA-C the fewest. In vitro, a few CMV-associated chains proved specific for CMV antigens.

Comment on this clone: What it binds is not known.

V dropped 3 bases and J dropped 4; count of bases not matched to a gene: 2. The CDR3 is 13 residues long. CDR1 is SGHRS and CDR2 is YFSETQ in the germline V gene. PCR amplification relied on 60 Vbeta primers (plus 13 Jbeta primers). Sequencing was performed with immunoSEQ multiplex PCR; in TCRdb, only in-frame clones are kept and a portion is missing. The table records 110,000 or so clones, 70% to 80% of them present only once. This clonotype originated in a middle-aged woman in good health and CMV-seropositive. The genes are TRBV5-1 and TRBJ1-2; 8 nucleotides match TRBD1. Specimen: PBMCs. The CDR3 DNA follows: TGCGCCAGCAGCTCTGGACAGGGCTATGGCTACACCTTC. Protein sequence: CASSSGQGYGYTF.